The T cell receptor beta chain under discussion was sequenced for a study of response to subunit inactivated influenza vaccine. Study-wide results and caveats: Seasonal influenza vaccination, on each occasion, was suggested by the authors to recruit few new T cells.

Deletions cut 6 bases from V and 7 bases from J, with 12 bases between. There are 12 residues in the CDR3. CDR1 and CDR2 from the germline V gene are SQVTM and ANQGSEA. TCRdb independently ran MiXCR on the RT-PCR reads; one entry per CDR3 protein. The data contain roughly 570,000 distinct CDR3 sequences, roughly 15% of them seen just once; the ten biggest clones take up roughly 11%. Regarding this clonotype: No antigen is known for it.

The clonotype originates from a man aged 50 or older who received an inactivated influenza vaccine. This chain links TRBV29-1 with TRBJ2-2, with D possibly TRBD2 on 6 matching bases. The material sequenced was PBMCs from blood, taken roughly 13 days after vaccination. CDR3 protein: CSVTVGGGELFF. CDR3 DNA: TGCAGCGTCACGGTGGGGGGCGGGGAGCTGTTTTTT.